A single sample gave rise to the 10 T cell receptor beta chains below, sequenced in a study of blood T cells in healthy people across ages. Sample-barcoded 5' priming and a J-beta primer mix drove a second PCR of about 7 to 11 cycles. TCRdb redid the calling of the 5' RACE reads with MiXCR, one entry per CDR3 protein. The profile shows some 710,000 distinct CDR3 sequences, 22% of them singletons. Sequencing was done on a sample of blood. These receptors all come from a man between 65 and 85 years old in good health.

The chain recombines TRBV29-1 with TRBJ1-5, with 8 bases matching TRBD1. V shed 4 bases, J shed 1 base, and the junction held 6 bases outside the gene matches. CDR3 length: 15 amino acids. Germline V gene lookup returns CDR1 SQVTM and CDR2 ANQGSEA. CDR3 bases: TGCAGCGTTGCCCCAGGACAGGGAAGCAATCAGCCCCAGCATTTT. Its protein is CSVAPGQGSNQPQHF.

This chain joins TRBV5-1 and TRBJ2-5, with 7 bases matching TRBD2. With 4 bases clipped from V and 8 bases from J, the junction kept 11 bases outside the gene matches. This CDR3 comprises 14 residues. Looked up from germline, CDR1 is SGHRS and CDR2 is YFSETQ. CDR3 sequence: CASSIGLVEGTQYF. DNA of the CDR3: TGCGCCAGCAGCATCGGACTAGTGGAAGGAACCCAGTACTTC. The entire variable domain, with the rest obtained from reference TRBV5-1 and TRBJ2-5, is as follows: KAGVTQTPRYLIKTRGQQVTLSCSPISGHRSVSWYQQTPGQGLQFLFEYFSETQRNKGNFPGRFSGRQFSNSRSEMNVSTLELGDSALYLCASSIGLVEGTQYFGPGTRLLVL.

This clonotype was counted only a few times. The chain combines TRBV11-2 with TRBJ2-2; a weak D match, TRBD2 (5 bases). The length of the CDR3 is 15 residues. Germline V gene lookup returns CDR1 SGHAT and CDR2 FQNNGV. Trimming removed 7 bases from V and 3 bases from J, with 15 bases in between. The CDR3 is CASTLRARDTGELFF. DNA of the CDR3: TGTGCCAGCACCCTAAGGGCGCGGGACACCGGGGAGCTGTTTTTT.

This CDR3 reads CASSTHGRTTEAFF. CDR3 DNA: TGTGCCAGCAGTACCCATGGACGGACCACTGAAGCTTTCTTT. The chain employs TRBV12-3 or TRBV12-4 and TRBJ1-1; no clear D. The CDR3 is 14 residues long. Trimming took off 5 bases at V and 4 bases at J, with 14 bases between the two ends.

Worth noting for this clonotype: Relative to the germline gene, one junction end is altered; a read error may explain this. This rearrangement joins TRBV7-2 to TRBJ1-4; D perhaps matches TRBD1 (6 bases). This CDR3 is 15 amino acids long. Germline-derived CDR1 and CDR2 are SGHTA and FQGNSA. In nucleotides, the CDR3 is TGTGCCAGCAACTTACCAGGCACAGGGATTGAAAAACTGTTTTTT. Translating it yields CASNLPGTGIEKLFF.

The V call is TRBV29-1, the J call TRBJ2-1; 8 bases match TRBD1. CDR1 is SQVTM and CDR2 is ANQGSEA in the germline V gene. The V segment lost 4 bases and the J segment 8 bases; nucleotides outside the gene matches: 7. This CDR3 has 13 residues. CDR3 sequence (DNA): TGCAGCGTTGGGAGCCAGGGGGCCGATGAGCAGTTCTTC. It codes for CSVGSQGADEQFF.

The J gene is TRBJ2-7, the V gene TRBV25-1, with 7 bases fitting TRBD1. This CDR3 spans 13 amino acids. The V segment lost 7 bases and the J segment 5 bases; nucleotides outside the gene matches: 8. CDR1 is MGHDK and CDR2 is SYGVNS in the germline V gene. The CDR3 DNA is TGTGCCAGCACTCTGACAGGGAGCCACGAGCAGTACTTC. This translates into CASTLTGSHEQYF.

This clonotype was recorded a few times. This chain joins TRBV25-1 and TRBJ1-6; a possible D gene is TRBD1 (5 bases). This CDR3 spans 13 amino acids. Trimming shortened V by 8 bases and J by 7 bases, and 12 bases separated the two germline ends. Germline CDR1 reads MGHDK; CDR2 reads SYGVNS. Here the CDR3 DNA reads TGTGCCAGCCGATACCGGGGGAATTCACCCCTCCACTTT. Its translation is CASRYRGNSPLHF.

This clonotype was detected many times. CDR3: CASNRQRGETQYF. The CDR3 DNA follows: TGTGCCAGCAATCGACAGCGGGGAGAGACCCAGTACTTC. The J gene is TRBJ2-5, the V gene TRBV12-3 or TRBV12-4; TRBD2 aligns across 7 bases. The V and J ends lost 7 bases and 4 bases, in that order; junction bases with no gene match: 6. The CDR3 is 13 amino acids.

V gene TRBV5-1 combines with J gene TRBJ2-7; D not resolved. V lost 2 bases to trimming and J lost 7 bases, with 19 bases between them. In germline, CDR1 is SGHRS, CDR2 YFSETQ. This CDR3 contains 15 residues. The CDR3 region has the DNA TGCGCCAGCAGCTTATTACCCGGCGAGGCGAGGGAGCAGTACGTC. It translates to CASSLLPGEAREQYV.